This passage covers 26 T cell receptor beta chains from one sample sequenced in a study of blood T cell repertoires in COVID-19. Profiled with immunoSEQ multiplex PCR; TCRdb holds only in-frame clones, not every one. This sample carries 400,000 to 450,000 clones, about 91% of them seen once, and the ten largest clones take about 12%. The specimen sequenced was peripheral blood. The receptor set was obtained from a woman aged 45-60 years with COVID-19, enrolled during active disease.

About this clone: This specimen includes other DNA sequences encoding the same CDR3. This chain uses TRBV5-1 with TRBJ1-2, with D possibly TRBD1 on 5 matching bases. The germline CDR1 and CDR2 sequences are SGHRS and YFSETQ. There are 14 residues in the CDR3. Trimming left V 4 bases short and J 5 bases short, with 15 bases between. CDR3 nucleotides: TGCGCCAGCAGCCCGACGGGGGTTCTTTATGGCTACACCTTC. Encoded protein: CASSPTGVLYGYTF. Filled out from reference TRBV5-1 and TRBJ1-2, the complete variable domain reads KAGVTQTPRYLIKTRGQQVTLSCSPISGHRSVSWYQQTPGQGLQFLFEYFSETQRNKGNFPGRFSGRQFSNSRSEMNVSTLELGDSALYLCASSPTGVLYGYTFGSGTRLTVV.

The rearrangement uses TRBV27 and TRBJ2-1, with D perhaps TRBD2 (6 bases). V was clipped by 6 bases and J by 7 bases, with 16 bases between them. The CDR3 consists of 14 residues. Germline V gene lookup returns CDR1 MNHEY and CDR2 SMNVEV (reference sequence). CDR3 in DNA: TGTGCCAGCAGCCCGCGCATTGGGGGGAATGAGCAGTTCTTC. As protein: CASSPRIGGNEQFF.

Of note for this clone: This CDR3 is also generated by other DNA sequences in the sample. The genes are TRBV5-1 and TRBJ1-2; 9 nucleotides align to TRBD1. V was pared by 3 bases and J by 2 bases, with 2 bases of the junction left unmatched. Germline loops: CDR1 SGHRS, CDR2 YFSETQ. The length of the CDR3 is 14 residues. CDR3 protein: CASSSGTGNYGYTF. Here the CDR3 DNA reads TGCGCCAGCAGCTCGGGGACAGGGAACTATGGCTACACCTTC.

The V call is TRBV7-6, the J call TRBJ2-2; perhaps TRBD2 as D (7 bases). V lost 1 base, J lost 5 bases, and 17 bases lay in between. The CDR3 contains 17 residues. Germline CDR1 and CDR2: SGHVS and FNYEAQ. CDR3 sequence: CASSLGRGGPRTGELFF. The CDR3 DNA reads TGTGCCAGCAGCTTAGGGCGCGGGGGCCCGAGGACCGGGGAGCTGTTTTTT.

This clone appeared a few times. J is TRBJ1-1 and V is TRBV12-3 or TRBV12-4, with TRBD1 as a possible D gene (5 bases). V lost 6 bases, J lost 10 bases, and 12 bases lay in between. The CDR3 runs 11 residues. The CDR3 nucleotides are TGTGCCAGCAGACAATGGACACGAGCTTTCTTT. Amino acids: CASRQWTRAFF.

V and J are TRBV7-6 and TRBJ2-2; D is ambiguous. Per the germline V gene, CDR1 is SGHVS and CDR2 is FNYEAQ. The CDR3 loop spans 14 amino acids. The V gene lost 0 bases and the J gene lost 5 bases, with 7 bases spanning the gap. This CDR3 reads CASSLAYSTGELFF. The CDR3 DNA follows: TGTGCCAGCAGCTTAGCTTACAGTACCGGGGAGCTGTTTTTT.

The J gene is TRBJ1-2, the V gene TRBV6-5; 7 nucleotides line up with TRBD1. The J segment lost 4 bases and the V segment lost 7 bases, leaving 6 bases of the junction unmatched. There are 13 residues in the CDR3. Germline CDR1 is MNHEY and CDR2 is SVGAGI. CDR3 DNA sequence: TGTGCCAGCACCCCAAGACAGGGCTATGGCTACACCTTC. Its protein product is CASTPRQGYGYTF.

J is TRBJ2-1 and V is TRBV28; a weak D match, TRBD1 (6 bases). Germline V gene data show CDR1 as MDHEN and CDR2 as SYDVKM. V lost 5 bases, J lost 6 bases, and 14 bases lay in between. The CDR3 has 14 residues. CDR3 in amino acids: CASSRAGAPNEQFF. CDR3 coding DNA: TGTGCCAGCAGTCGCGCAGGGGCACCCAATGAGCAGTTCTTC. The whole variable domain, remainder taken from reference TRBV28 and TRBJ2-1, is DVKVTQSSRYLVKRTGEKVFLECVQDMDHENMFWYRQDPGLGLRLIYFSYDVKMKEKGDIPEGYSVSREKKERFSLILESASTNQTSMYLCASSRAGAPNEQFFGPGTRLTVL.

This clone was seen only once. This chain connects TRBV30 to TRBJ1-4, with a weak D call TRBD1 (5 bases). The CDR3 totals 13 residues. Germline assignment: CDR1 GTSNPN and CDR2 SVGIG (reference sequence). Trimming removed 5 bases at V and 4 bases at J, with 11 bases between. CDR3 residues: CAWDPGNNEKLFF. The CDR3 DNA sequence: TGTGCCTGGGACCCAGGGAATAATGAAAAACTGTTTTTT.

On this clone: The sample holds other DNA sequences that translate to the same CDR3. The V call is TRBV4-2, the J call TRBJ1-3; D unresolved. V was clipped by 3 bases and J by 2 bases, with 11 bases between them. CDR1 and CDR2 from the germline V gene are LGHNA and YNFKEQ. The CDR3 runs to 15 residues. CDR3 coding DNA: TGTGCCAGCAGCCAGGAGGACCGCGCTGGAAACACCATATATTTT. Translating gives CASSQEDRAGNTIYF.

The rearrangement links TRBV19 to TRBJ1-4; D is unresolved. V was clipped by 4 bases and J by 10 bases, with 7 bases between them. Germline CDR1 reads LNHDA; CDR2 reads SQIVND (reference sequence). The CDR3 is made up of 11 amino acids. Here the CDR3 DNA reads TGTGCCAGTAGTACGGTTGCAAAACTGTTTTTT. Its translation is CASSTVAKLFF.

Written as DNA, the CDR3 is TGTGCCAGCCGCGGCTCGCTAACCACCGGGGAGCTGTTTTTT. Residues: CASRGSLTTGELFF. The J gene is TRBJ2-2, the V gene TRBV6-5, with D uncertain. The length of the CDR3 is 14 residues. Germline CDR1 is MNHEY and CDR2 is SVGAGI. Between the trimmed V and J ends, which lost 8 bases and 4 bases, there was a span of 14 bases.

This chain uses TRBV19 with TRBJ1-4; the D is unclear. This CDR3 is built from 14 residues. Germline CDR1 reads LNHDA; CDR2 reads SQIVND (reference sequence). V lost 3 bases and J lost 4, with 9 bases in between. CDR3 nucleotide sequence: TGTGCCAGTAGTATGGGCAGAAGTAATGAAAAACTGTTTTTT. Its translation: CASSMGRSNEKLFF.

The chain is built from TRBV19 and TRBJ1-5; no reliable D call. Trimming took 0 bases from V and 0 from J, leaving 6 bases between them. This CDR3 has 15 amino acids. CDR1 and CDR2 from the germline V gene are LNHDA and SQIVND (reference sequence). This CDR3 is CASSIDYGSNQPQHF. The CDR3 DNA is TGTGCCAGTAGTATAGATTACGGTAGCAATCAGCCCCAGCATTTT. Variable domain in full (rest from reference TRBV19 and TRBJ1-5): DGGITQSPKYLFRKEGQNVTLSCEQNLNHDAMYWYRQDPGQGLRLIYYSQIVNDFQKGDIAEGYSVSREKKESFPLTVTSAQKNPTAFYLCASSIDYGSNQPQHFGDGTRLSIL.

The genes are TRBV6-5 and TRBJ2-2; TRBD2 agrees at 7 bases. V was clipped by 6 bases and J by 3 bases; unmatched bases: 7. This CDR3 has 15 residues. Germline V gene lookup returns CDR1 MNHEY and CDR2 SVGAGI. Here the CDR3 reads CASSRRDYYTGELFF. The CDR3 bases are TGTGCCAGCAGCCGCCGGGACTACTACACCGGGGAGCTGTTTTTT.

This chain connects TRBV19 to TRBJ2-1; D possibly corresponds to TRBD2 (5 bases). Germline CDR1 LNHDA, CDR2 SQIVND (reference sequence). The CDR3 has 12 amino acids. The V and J ends lost 5 bases and 9 bases respectively, with 11 bases between them. For the CDR3, the DNA is TGTGCCAGTAGTGGGAGAGGGAGTGAGCAGTTCTTC. It is translated as CASSGRGSEQFF.

The chain has TRBV7-2 and TRBJ2-5; D is uncertain. V shed 5 bases and J shed 5 bases, with 9 bases lying between them. The CDR3 contains 12 residues. In germline, CDR1 is SGHTA, CDR2 FQGNSA. Here the CDR3 reads CASSPPFETQYF. The CDR3 nucleotides are TGTGCCAGCAGCCCCCCATTTGAGACCCAGTACTTC.

The V and J genes are TRBV7-8 and TRBJ2-3; D call uncertain. Germline lookup yields CDR1 SGHVS and CDR2 FQNEAQ. This CDR3 is built from 16 residues. With 3 bases removed from V and 6 bases from J, the gap between germline ends came to 19 bases. The CDR3, as DNA: TGTGCCAGCAGCTTGCTTTTGAGTGGTGGTCGGGATACGCAGTATTTT. Protein: CASSLLLSGGRDTQYF.

The CDR3, as DNA: TGCGCCAGCAGCTTGGGCGGCCTACGCTCCTACGAGCAGTACTTC. It encodes CASSLGGLRSYEQYF. The chain joins TRBV5-1 to TRBJ2-7; D gene ambiguous. V shed 0 bases and J shed 0 bases, with 10 bases lying between them. The CDR3 has 15 amino acids. The germline gives CDR1 SGHRS, CDR2 YFSETQ.

This chain links TRBV30 with TRBJ2-2; a weak D match, TRBD1 (6 bases). The CDR3 runs to 14 residues. Germline lookup yields CDR1 GTSNPN and CDR2 SVGIG (reference sequence). The V end lost 2 bases, the J end lost 6 bases, and 13 bases lay between the germline ends. The CDR3 loop reads CAWSSQGRAGELFF. CDR3 DNA: TGTGCCTGGAGTTCCCAGGGGCGGGCCGGGGAGCTGTTTTTT.

The V gene is TRBV5-1, the J gene TRBJ1-1; the D is unclear. The CDR3 is made up of 15 amino acids. The V gene's germline CDR1 is SGHRS and CDR2 YFSETQ. Trimming shortened V by 0 bases and J by 1 base, and 10 bases separated the two germline ends. The CDR3: CASSLVPGGNTEAFF. The CDR3 DNA sequence: TGCGCCAGCAGCTTGGTTCCGGGTGGGAACACTGAAGCTTTCTTT.

The chain joins TRBV2 to TRBJ1-2; D remains unclear. Germline V CDR1 and CDR2: SNHLY, FYNNEI. The germline V and J ends were trimmed by 4 bases and 2 bases, with 8 bases remaining between them. The CDR3 has 13 amino acids. The DNA of the CDR3 is TGTGCCAGCAGTGGAATGGAGAACTATGGCTACACCTTC. The encoded protein is CASSGMENYGYTF.

CDR3: CASSLEGIGWRDLGTDTQYF. CDR3 coding DNA: TGCGCCAGCAGCTTGGAGGGTATCGGATGGCGGGACTTGGGCACAGATACGCAGTATTTT. The V and J genes are TRBV5-1 and TRBJ2-3; maybe TRBD2 (6 bases). CDR3 size: 20 residues. The germline V and J ends were trimmed by 0 bases and 1 base, with 24 bases remaining between them. Per germline, CDR1 SGHRS and CDR2 YFSETQ.

This clone was seen a few times. The chain carries TRBV14 and TRBJ1-2; D is possibly TRBD1 (5 bases). CDR1 and CDR2 (germline): SGHDN, FVKESK. The CDR3 runs to 13 residues. V lost 2 bases and J lost 6, with 10 bases in between. CDR3 nucleotide sequence: TGTGCCAGCAGCCAATTGGTAGGGGATGGCTACACCTTC. Its translation is CASSQLVGDGYTF.

The chain combines TRBV1 with TRBJ2-3; the table names TRBD1, a call not compared with the DNA. TRBV1 is shown as a pseudogene. The length of the CDR3 is 18 residues. The CDR3: CTSSQGIHKQGITDTQYF. The CDR3 coding sequence is TGCACCAGCAGCCAAGGGATACATAAACAGGGGATCACAGATACGCAGTATTTT.

The V call is TRBV3-1 (or the pseudogene TRBV3-2), the J call TRBJ2-3; possible D gene TRBD1, 5 bases. The CDR3 extends over 14 amino acids. Germline V gene data show CDR1 as LGHDT and CDR2 as YNNKEL (reference sequence). V lost 3 bases, J lost 6 bases, and 13 bases lay in between. CDR3 amino acids: CASSHPPPGDTQYF. CDR3 DNA: TGTGCCAGCAGCCACCCTCCTCCAGGGGATACGCAGTATTTT.